These 13 T cell receptor beta chains originate from one sample sequenced in a study of somatic mutations in cytotoxic T cells in rheumatoid arthritis. Using immunoSEQ multiplex PCR, the repertoire was profiled, and TCRdb retains in-frame clones only, with some absent. The sample gives 15,000 to 20,000 clones, roughly 77% of which show up once; around 14% is in the top ten. The material sequenced was CD8+ T cells sorted from blood. All receptors come from an adult with rheumatoid arthritis.

The chain is built from TRBV6-6 and TRBJ1-2, with D possibly being TRBD1 (5 bases). Germline V CDR1 and CDR2: MNHNY, SVGAGI (reference sequence). The V and J ends lost 9 bases and 0 bases respectively, with 8 bases between them. The CDR3 runs to 12 residues. CDR3 bases: TGTGCCAGTGGGGGTACTAACTATGGCTACACCTTC. Its protein product is CASGGTNYGYTF.

The V call is TRBV28, the J call TRBJ2-3; 8 positions match TRBD2. This CDR3 region has 17 residues. J gave up 1 base and V 5 bases, and 11 bases lay outside the gene matches. The V gene's germline CDR1 is MDHEN and CDR2 SYDVKM. For the CDR3, the DNA is TGTGCCAGCAGTCCCTACTGGGCGGGAGGCCGCACAGATACGCAGTATTTT. Its protein is CASSPYWAGGRTDTQYF.

The CDR3 region is CASSQDSPRETQYF. The CDR3 coding sequence is TGTGCCAGCAGCCAGGACAGTCCCCGAGAGACCCAGTACTTC. The genes are TRBV7-9 and TRBJ2-5, with a tentative D call TRBD1 (6 bases). The CDR3 runs 14 residues. CDR1 and CDR2 from the germline V gene are SEHNR and FQNEAQ (reference sequence). The V end lost 5 bases, the J end lost 4 bases, and 14 bases lay between the germline ends.

This chain joins TRBV7-2 and TRBJ2-7; TRBD1 agrees at 7 bases. Germline V CDR1 and CDR2: SGHTA, FQGNSA. V shed 3 bases, J shed 4 bases, and the junction held 6 bases outside the gene matches. This CDR3 is 14 amino acids long. Here the CDR3 DNA reads TGTGCCAGCAGCTTGAGTCAGGGGGATTACGAGCAGTACTTC. It specifies CASSLSQGDYEQYF.

This chain joins TRBV5-8 and TRBJ2-5; perhaps TRBD2 as D (6 bases). The CDR3 covers 13 residues. Germline CDR1 reads SGHTS; CDR2 reads YDEGEE. V was pared by 4 bases and J by 6 bases, with 13 bases between. This chain's CDR3 is CASSRRGIQTQYF. The DNA for the CDR3 is TGTGCCAGCAGCCGGAGGGGTATTCAGACCCAGTACTTC.

The J gene is TRBJ2-3, the V gene TRBV15; D unresolved. Germline CDR1 and CDR2: LNHNV and YYDKDF (reference sequence). The CDR3 runs to 15 residues. V was trimmed by 1 base and J by 0 bases, leaving 8 bases between them. The CDR3 reads CATSRAATSTDTQYF. The CDR3 nucleotides are TGTGCCACCAGCAGAGCAGCGACTAGCACAGATACGCAGTATTTT.

This sequence joins TRBV13 and TRBJ2-1; the match to TRBD1 covers 9 bases. The length of the CDR3 is 18 residues. Germline loops: CDR1 PRHDT, CDR2 FYEKMQ (reference sequence). The ends lost 5 bases at V and 6 bases at J; junction bases unmatched: 17. CDR3 residues: CASSPETYGGQGINEQFF. CDR3 nucleotides: TGTGCCAGCAGCCCAGAGACTTACGGGGGACAGGGTATCAATGAGCAGTTCTTC. Full variable domain (missing parts from reference TRBV13 and TRBJ2-1): AAGVIQSPRHLIKEKRETATLKCYPIPRHDTVYWYQQGPGQDPQFLISFYEKMQSDKGSIPDRFSAQQFSDYHSELNMSSLELGDSALYFCASSPETYGGQGINEQFFGPGTRLTVL.

The CDR3 DNA is TGCAGCGTGAGGACAGGGGATTCCACTGAAGCTTTCTTT. It yields the protein CSVRTGDSTEAFF. The gene calls are TRBV29-1 and TRBJ1-1; 9 bases fit TRBD1. Trimming removed 6 bases from V and 4 bases from J; junction bases left unmatched: 6. The CDR3 runs to 13 residues. The germline V gene has CDR1 SQVTM and CDR2 ANQGSEA.

The rearrangement joins TRBV7-9 to TRBJ2-4, with TRBD1 matching over 7 bases. After removal of 5 bases from V and 2 bases from J, the junction contained 6 bases not matched to a gene. CDR1 and CDR2 from the germline V gene are SEHNR and FQNEAQ (reference sequence). This CDR3 contains 15 residues. Here the CDR3 DNA reads TGTGCCAGCAGCCTCACAGGGGACCCCAAAAACATTCAGTACTTC. Residues: CASSLTGDPKNIQYF.

The rearrangement joins TRBV10-3 to TRBJ2-1, with 7 bases fitting TRBD2. The CDR3 is 14 amino acids. CDR1 is ENHRY and CDR2 is SYGVKD in the germline V gene. Germline trimming cut 5 bases from V and 5 bases from J; bases unmatched to any gene: 6. The CDR3 sequence: CAISRGSSDNEQFF. In DNA form, the CDR3 reads TGTGCCATCAGTCGCGGGAGTTCAGACAATGAGCAGTTCTTC.

The count of this clone is one. V and J are TRBV5-6 and TRBJ2-7, with TRBD1 matching 8 bases. CDR3 length: 16 amino acids. The J segment lost 2 bases and the V segment lost 1 base, leaving 8 bases of the junction unmatched. The V gene's germline CDR1 is SGHDT and CDR2 YYEEEE. CDR3 protein: CASSLSYGRGPYEQYF. CDR3 bases: TGTGCCAGCAGCTTGTCGTACGGCAGGGGGCCCTACGAGCAGTACTTC. The complete variable domain, with remaining parts taken from reference TRBV5-6 and TRBJ2-7, reads DAGVTQSPTHLIKTRGQQVTLRCSPKSGHDTVSWYQQALGQGPQFIFQYYEEEERQRGNFPDRFSGHQFPNYSSELNVNALLLGDSALYLCASSLSYGRGPYEQYFGPGTRLTVT.

The chain links TRBV7-9 to TRBJ1-5; D perhaps matches TRBD1 (6 bases). The V end lost 5 bases, the J end lost 5 bases, and 16 bases lay between the germline ends. Germline V lookup: CDR1 SEHNR, CDR2 FQNEAQ (reference sequence). This CDR3 has 15 amino acids. CDR3 in amino acids: CASSDTGFWDQPQHF. The DNA of the CDR3 is TGTGCCAGCAGCGACACAGGGTTTTGGGATCAGCCCCAGCATTTT.

The rearrangement links TRBV6-1 to TRBJ2-5; no firm D call. This CDR3 spans 15 amino acids. V lost 9 bases, J lost 5 bases, and 22 bases lay in between. CDR1 and CDR2 from the germline V gene are MNHNS and SASEGT. DNA of the CDR3: TGTGCCAGTAAACTGATGCCAGCCCAGATGGAGACCCAGTACTTC. The encoded protein is CASKLMPAQMETQYF.